Listed below are T cell receptor beta chains from one sample, sequenced in a study of blood T cell repertoires in COVID-19. TCRdb keeps only in-frame clones here, not all; method: immunoSEQ multiplex PCR. The sample includes under 150,000 clones, roughly 79% of them seen just once. The sequenced material came from peripheral blood. The source is a human donor with acute or convalescent COVID-19. The donor label of this sample is uncertain. Each CDR3 is given with its conserved first and last residue. D genes are given only for firm matches. For some rows the clone size is stated as once, few or many, or as a class when expanded; others skip it.

V gene	J gene	clone size	D gene	CDR3 protein	CDR3 DNA
TRBV5-6	TRBJ1-2	NA	NA	CASSFSTDYTF	TGTGCCAGCAGCTTTTCCACAGATTACACCTTC
TRBV3-1/TRBV3-2	TRBJ1-5	NA	NA	CASSQDKGQPQHF	TGTGCCAGCAGCCAAGATAAGGGGCAGCCCCAGCATTTT
TRBV24-1	TRBJ2-2	NA	NA	CATSDFPGQGTNTGELFF	TGTGCCACCAGTGATTTCCCCGGCCAGGGGACGAACACCGGGGAGCTGTTTTTT
TRBV15	TRBJ1-2	NA	NA	CATSSGARGAYGYTF	TGTGCCACCAGCAGCGGGGCCCGGGGGGCCTATGGCTACACCTTC
TRBV4-1	TRBJ1-2	NA	NA	CASSRENYGYTF	TGCGCCAGCAGCCGGGAGAACTATGGCTACACCTTC
TRBV5-1	TRBJ1-6	once	TRBD1	CASSWGQGDSPLHF	TGCGCCAGCAGCTGGGGACAGGGGGATTCACCCCTCCACTTT
TRBV3-1/TRBV3-2	TRBJ1-2	many	NA	CASSQGRGTITF	TGTGCCAGCAGCCAAGGCCGCGGGACTATAACCTTC
TRBV9	TRBJ1-1	few	TRBD1	CASSETGEETEAFF	TGTGCCAGCAGCGAGACAGGGGAGGAAACTGAAGCTTTCTTT
TRBV24-1	TRBJ1-1	NA	NA	CATSDWTDRTFF	TGTGCCACCAGTGATTGGACAGACCGAACTTTCTTT
TRBV14	TRBJ1-2	NA	NA	CASSRLSDFYGYTF	TGTGCCAGCAGCCGCCTATCAGACTTCTATGGCTACACCTTC
TRBV5-1	TRBJ2-2	NA	TRBD2	CASSRRAGSGELFF	TGCGCCAGCAGCCGGCGAGCGGGGTCCGGGGAGCTGTTTTTT
TRBV7-6	TRBJ1-3	NA	NA	CASSLRGDGNTIYF	TGTGCCAGCAGCTTACGGGGGGACGGAAACACCATATATTTT
TRBV4-1	TRBJ2-7	NA	NA	CASSQIPRYEQYF	TGCGCCAGCAGCCAGATCCCCCGGTACGAGCAGTACTTC
TRBV5-1	TRBJ1-3	NA	NA	CASSLGHNTPLSGNTIYF	TGCGCCAGCAGCTTGGGACATAACACACCACTCTCTGGAAACACCATATATTTT
TRBV2	TRBJ1-2	NA	NA	CARRTGGAGGYTF	TGTGCCCGCAGAACGGGGGGGGCGGGAGGCTACACCTTC
TRBV11-1	TRBJ1-1	NA	NA	CASSPGLPPPEAFF	TGTGCCAGCAGCCCGGGACTACCTCCCCCTGAAGCTTTCTTT
TRBV12-3/TRBV12-4	TRBJ1-2	NA	NA	CASAGGEGDGYTF	TGTGCCAGCGCCGGGGGGGAGGGGGATGGCTACACCTTC
TRBV24-1	TRBJ2-1	NA	TRBD1	CATSDTDRGLYNEQFF	TGTGCCACCAGTGATACCGACAGGGGGCTCTACAATGAGCAGTTCTTC
TRBV2	TRBJ2-1	NA	NA	CASVEGDYNEQFF	TGTGCCAGCGTGGAAGGGGATTACAATGAGCAGTTCTTC
TRBV7-2	TRBJ2-1	NA	TRBD2	CASSLRTSGDRGQFF	TGTGCCAGCAGCCTGAGGACTAGCGGGGACCGTGGGCAGTTCTTC
TRBV25-1	TRBJ1-3	NA	NA	CASKGSGNTIYF	TGTGCCAGCAAAGGGAGTGGAAACACCATATATTTT
TRBV2	TRBJ2-1	NA	TRBD2	CATLRKGLAGEPSYNEQFF	TGTGCCACCCTTAGAAAGGGACTAGCGGGGGAGCCCTCATACAATGAGCAGTTCTTC
TRBV27	TRBJ2-1	NA	NA	CASSPTASSYNEQFF	TGTGCCAGCAGTCCAACAGCCAGCTCCTACAATGAGCAGTTCTTC
TRBV4-1	TRBJ1-5	few	NA	CASSLGDITAQPQHF	TGCGCCAGCAGCCTGGGCGACATCACGGCTCAGCCCCAGCATTTT
TRBV18	TRBJ2-5	NA	NA	CASSPRQGNEETQYF	TGTGCCAGCTCACCACGGCAGGGGAATGAAGAGACCCAGTACTTC
TRBV19	TRBJ1-2	NA	TRBD1	CASMDRGRFANYGYTF	TGTGCCAGTATGGACAGGGGGCGCTTCGCTAACTATGGCTACACCTTC
TRBV5-4	TRBJ2-1	NA	TRBD1	CASSRQGNNEQFF	TGTGCCAGCAGCCGACAGGGGAACAATGAGCAGTTCTTC
TRBV5-6	TRBJ1-6	NA	NA	CASSPLGGDNSPLHF	TGTGCCAGCAGCCCTTTAGGGGGGGACAATTCACCCCTCCACTTT
TRBV27	TRBJ1-2	NA	NA	CASSTLEGGPRYGYTF	TGTGCCAGCAGCACTCTAGAGGGAGGGCCTAGGTATGGCTACACCTTC
TRBV18	TRBJ1-5	NA	NA	CASSPTGVQPQHF	TGTGCCAGCTCACCGACGGGGGTTCAGCCCCAGCATTTT
TRBV3-1/TRBV3-2	TRBJ1-2	NA	TRBD1	CASSQGDRVDGYTF	TGTGCCAGCAGCCAAGGGGACAGGGTGGATGGCTACACCTTC
TRBV5-1	TRBJ1-2	few	NA	CASSLSLAGGYTF	TGCGCCAGCAGCCTGAGTTTGGCAGGAGGCTACACCTTC
TRBV7-9	TRBJ1-1	NA	TRBD1	CASSLGQGAGRNTEAFF	TGTGCCAGCAGCTTAGGGCAGGGGGCCGGTAGGAACACTGAAGCTTTCTTT
TRBV15	TRBJ1-4	NA	NA	CATSLTVGDNEKLFF	TGTGCCACCAGCCTCACTGTAGGGGATAATGAAAAACTGTTTTTT
TRBV5-1	TRBJ1-1	once	TRBD1	CASSWGQAMNTEAFF	TGCGCCAGCAGCTGGGGACAGGCAATGAACACTGAAGCTTTCTTT
TRBV6-5	TRBJ1-6	NA	NA	CASSSEYSPLHF	TGTGCCAGCAGTTCGGAGTATTCACCCCTCCACTTT
TRBV9	TRBJ2-5	many	TRBD1	CASSPHGQGKETQYF	TGTGCCAGCAGCCCACACGGACAGGGAAAAGAGACCCAGTACTTC
TRBV4-1	TRBJ1-1	NA	NA	CASSQGWTGGTTEAFF	TGCGCCAGCAGCCAAGGGTGGACGGGAGGAACTACTGAAGCTTTCTTT
TRBV9	TRBJ2-3	NA	NA	CASSVGRGGADTQYF	TGTGCCAGCAGCGTGGGTAGGGGGGGCGCTGATACGCAGTATTTT
TRBV9	TRBJ1-1	NA	TRBD1	CASSVPGGTEAFF	TGTGCCAGCAGCGTTCCAGGGGGCACTGAAGCTTTCTTT
TRBV16	TRBJ1-3	NA	NA	CASSQSRQPGNTIYF	TGTGCCAGCAGCCAATCGAGACAGCCTGGAAACACCATATATTTT
TRBV7-9	TRBJ1-6	NA	NA	CASNRVNSPLHF	TGTGCCAGCAACAGGGTTAATTCACCCCTCCACTTT
TRBV6-5	TRBJ1-1	NA	NA	CASSTPGLGNTEAFF	TGTGCCAGCAGTACCCCGGGACTGGGGAACACTGAAGCTTTCTTT
TRBV6-6	TRBJ1-2	once	NA	CASRQRDGYTF	TGTGCCAGCAGGCAACGGGATGGCTACACCTTC
TRBV10-1	TRBJ1-6	once	TRBD1	CASSLGQGNSPLHF	TGCGCCAGCAGCCTCGGACAGGGGAATTCACCCCTCCACTTT
TRBV23-1	TRBJ2-4	NA	NA	CASSHSQGTLAKNIQYF	TGCGCCAGCAGTCACTCACAGGGCACCCTAGCCAAAAACATTCAGTACTTC
TRBV27	TRBJ1-1	NA	NA	CASRDGTEAFF	TGTGCCAGCCGAGACGGGACTGAAGCTTTCTTT
TRBV3-1/TRBV3-2	TRBJ2-5	once	TRBD2	CASNEAGGPRETQYF	TGTGCCAGCAATGAGGCGGGGGGACCAAGAGAGACCCAGTACTTC
TRBV12-3/TRBV12-4	TRBJ2-3	NA	NA	CASSPPADTQYF	TGTGCCAGCAGCCCCCCCGCAGATACGCAGTATTTT
TRBV10-1	TRBJ2-7	NA	TRBD2	CASSEGSSGGRQYF	TGCGCCAGCAGTGAGGGGTCTAGCGGGGGGAGGCAGTACTTC
TRBV18	TRBJ2-3	NA	TRBD1	CASANGTGADTQYF	TGTGCCAGCGCTAACGGGACAGGGGCAGATACGCAGTATTTT